This TCR beta chain is drawn from a study of tumor-infiltrating lymphocytes in primary liver carcinoma. Overall study: Men as well as women, aged 30 to 69 years, made up the patients. Roughly 3.5 to 7.13 million productive TCRbeta reads came from each sample, comparable across tissue types. Study-wide results and caveats: In the absence of sorting, bulk samples left CD4+ and CD8+ repertoires uncompared. Tumors reached a significantly greater top-250-clone fraction than blood did (p = 0.039).

The authors took blood RNA from unsorted whole blood and also extracted germline DNA. TCR beta cDNA was prepared out of approximately 470 ng total RNA by means of a constant-region primer. TCR beta libraries came from three nested multiplex PCR rounds using slightly modified ARM-PCR. Amplification in the first two PCR rounds was performed using TRBV1-TRBV30 forward primers and a C-beta reverse primer for roughly 9 cycles each. Using its own MiXCR run on the multiplex PCR reads, TCRdb lists one record per CDR3 protein. The data show about 200,000 distinct CDR3 sequences, 65% seen once. Note on this clonotype: The target antigen is unknown. The germline gene is not matched at one end of the junction; a read error may be the cause.

The CDR3 is made up of 18 amino acids. The germline gives CDR1 LGHNA, CDR2 YNFKEQ. Sequenced sample: peripheral blood. The chain employs TRBV4-2 and TRBJ2-3; TRBD2 might be the D (6 bases). This clonotype originated in a woman aged 55-69 years with primary liver carcinoma and hepatitis B virus infection. Here the CDR3 DNA reads TGTGCCAGAAGCCAGCTCTGGCGGGACTTCTGCCATACAGATACGCAGTATTTT. Its translation is CARSQLWRDFCHTDTQYF.